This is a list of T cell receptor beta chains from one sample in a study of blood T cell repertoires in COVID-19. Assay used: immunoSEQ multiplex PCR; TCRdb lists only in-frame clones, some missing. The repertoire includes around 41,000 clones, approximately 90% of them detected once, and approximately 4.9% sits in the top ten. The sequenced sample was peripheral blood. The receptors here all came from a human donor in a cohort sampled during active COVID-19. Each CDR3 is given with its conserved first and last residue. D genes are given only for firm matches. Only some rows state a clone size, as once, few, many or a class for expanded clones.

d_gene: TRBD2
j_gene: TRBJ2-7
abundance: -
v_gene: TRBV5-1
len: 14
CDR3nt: TGCGCCAGCAGCTTAGGCGGGAGTGTCCACGAGCAGTACTTC
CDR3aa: CASSLGGSVHEQYF

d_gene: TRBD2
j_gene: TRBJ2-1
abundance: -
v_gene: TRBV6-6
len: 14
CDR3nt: TGTGCCAGCAGGGAGCTAGCGGACTACAATGAGCAGTTCTTC
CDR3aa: CASRELADYNEQFF

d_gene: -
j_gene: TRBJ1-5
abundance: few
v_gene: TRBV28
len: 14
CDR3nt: TGTGCCAGCAGTTTCCCAGGGACTAATCAGCCCCAGCATTTT
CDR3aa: CASSFPGTNQPQHF

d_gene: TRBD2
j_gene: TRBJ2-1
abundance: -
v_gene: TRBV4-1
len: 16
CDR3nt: TGCGCCAGCAGCCCCCGACTAGCGGGAAACTACAATGAGCAGTTCTTC
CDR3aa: CASSPRLAGNYNEQFF

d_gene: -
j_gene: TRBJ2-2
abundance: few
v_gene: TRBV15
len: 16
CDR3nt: TGTGCCACCAGCAGAGGCAGGGGAACGAACACCGGGGAGCTGTTTTTT
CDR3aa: CATSRGRGTNTGELFF

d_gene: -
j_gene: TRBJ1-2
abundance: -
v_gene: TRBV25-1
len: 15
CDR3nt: TGTGCCAGCGAGAGAAACCAGCCTGAGGGCTATGGCTACACCTTC
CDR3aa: CASERNQPEGYGYTF

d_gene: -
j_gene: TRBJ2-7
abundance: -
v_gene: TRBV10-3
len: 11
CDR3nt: TGTGCCATCAGGAGGGATTACGAGCAGTACTTC
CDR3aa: CAIRRDYEQYF

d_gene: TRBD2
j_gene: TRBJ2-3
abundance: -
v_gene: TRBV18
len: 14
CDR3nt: TGTGCCAGCTCACCTGTCGGGGGGACAGATACGCAGTATTTT
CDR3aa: CASSPVGGTDTQYF

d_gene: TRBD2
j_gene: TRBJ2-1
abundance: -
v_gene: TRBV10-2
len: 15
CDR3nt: TGCGCCAGCAGGACACTAGCGGGAACTTACAATGAGCAGTTCTTC
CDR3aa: CASRTLAGTYNEQFF

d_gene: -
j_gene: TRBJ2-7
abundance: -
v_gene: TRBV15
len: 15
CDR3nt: TGTGCCACCAGCAGAGAAGGGGCCGTGGTCTACGAGCAGTACTTC
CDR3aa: CATSREGAVVYEQYF

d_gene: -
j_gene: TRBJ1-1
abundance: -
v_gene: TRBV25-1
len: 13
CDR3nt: TGTGCCAGCAGTGGCGTCAAGAACACTGAAGCTTTCTTT
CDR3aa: CASSGVKNTEAFF

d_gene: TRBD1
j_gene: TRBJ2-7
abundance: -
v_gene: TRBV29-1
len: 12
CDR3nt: TGCAGCGTTGAGGGACAGTCCTACGAGCAGTACTTC
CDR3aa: CSVEGQSYEQYF

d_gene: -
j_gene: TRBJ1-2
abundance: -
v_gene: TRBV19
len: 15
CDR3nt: TGTGCCAGTAGTATAGGGAGGGATCGGGAGCACGGCTACACCTTC
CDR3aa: CASSIGRDREHGYTF

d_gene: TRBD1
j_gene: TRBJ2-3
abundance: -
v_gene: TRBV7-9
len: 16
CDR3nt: TGTGCCAGCAGCATCTCACAGGGGATCTTTTCAGATACGCAGTATTTT
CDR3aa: CASSISQGIFSDTQYF

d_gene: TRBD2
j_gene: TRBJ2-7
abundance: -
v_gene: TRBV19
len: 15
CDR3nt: TGTGCCAGTACCAGGGCGGCTAGCGGTCCCTACGAGCAGTACTTC
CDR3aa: CASTRAASGPYEQYF

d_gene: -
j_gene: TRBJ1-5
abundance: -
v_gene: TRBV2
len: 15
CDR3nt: TGTGCCAGCAGCCCACCGGGGTTTAGCAATCAGCCCCAGCATTTT
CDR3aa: CASSPPGFSNQPQHF

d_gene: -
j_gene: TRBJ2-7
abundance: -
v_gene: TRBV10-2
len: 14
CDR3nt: TGCGCCAGCAGGGGGGGGCTAGCGGTCTACGAGCAGTACTTC
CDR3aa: CASRGGLAVYEQYF

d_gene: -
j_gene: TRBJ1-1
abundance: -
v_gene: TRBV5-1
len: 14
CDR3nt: TGCGCCAGCAGCCTCAGCGCAATGAACACTGAAGCTTTCTTT
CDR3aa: CASSLSAMNTEAFF

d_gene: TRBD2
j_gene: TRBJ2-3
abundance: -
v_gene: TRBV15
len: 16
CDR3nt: TGTGCCACCAGCAGAGGGACTAGCGGGAGTCGGGATACGCAGTATTTT
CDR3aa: CATSRGTSGSRDTQYF

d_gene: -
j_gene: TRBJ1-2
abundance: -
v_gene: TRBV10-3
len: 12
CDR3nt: TGTGCCATCAGTGAAAGGGGCTATGGCTACACCTTC
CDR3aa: CAISERGYGYTF

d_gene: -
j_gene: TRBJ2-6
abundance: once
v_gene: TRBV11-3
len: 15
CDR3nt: TGTGCCAGCAGCATCCGGAGCTCTGGGGCCAACGTCCTGACTTTC
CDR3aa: CASSIRSSGANVLTF

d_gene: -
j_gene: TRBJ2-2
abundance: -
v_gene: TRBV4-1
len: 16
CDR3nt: TGCGCCAGCAGCCAAGACGGTACGGGTAACACCGGGGAGCTGTTTTTT
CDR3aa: CASSQDGTGNTGELFF

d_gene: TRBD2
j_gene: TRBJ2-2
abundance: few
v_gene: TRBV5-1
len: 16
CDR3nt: TGCGCCAGCAGCTTCGGACTAGCGGGGAACACCGGGGAGCTGTTTTTT
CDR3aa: CASSFGLAGNTGELFF

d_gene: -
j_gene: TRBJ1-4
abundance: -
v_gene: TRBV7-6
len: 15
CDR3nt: TGTGCCAGCAGCTTAGAGGCCAGGACTAATGAAAAACTGTTTTTT
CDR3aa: CASSLEARTNEKLFF

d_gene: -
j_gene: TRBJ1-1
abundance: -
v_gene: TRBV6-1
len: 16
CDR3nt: TGTGCCAGCAGTGAAGTGATTTTGACAGGCGGCACTGAAGCTTTCTTT
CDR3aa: CASSEVILTGGTEAFF

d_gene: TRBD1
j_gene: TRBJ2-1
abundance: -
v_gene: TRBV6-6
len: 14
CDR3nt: TGTGCCAGCAGTTCCGGACAGGGGGCTAATGAGCAGTTCTTC
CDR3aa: CASSSGQGANEQFF

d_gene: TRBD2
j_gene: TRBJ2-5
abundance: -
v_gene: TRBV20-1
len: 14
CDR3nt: TGCAGTGCTAGTCTCAGGGAGGGAGGGGAGACCCAGTACTTC
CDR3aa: CSASLREGGETQYF

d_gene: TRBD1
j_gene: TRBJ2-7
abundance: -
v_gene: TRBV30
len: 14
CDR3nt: TGTGCCTGGAGGACACAGGGGCGAAACTACGAGCAGTACTTC
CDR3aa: CAWRTQGRNYEQYF

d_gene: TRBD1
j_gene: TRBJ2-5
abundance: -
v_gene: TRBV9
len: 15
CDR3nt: TGTGCCAGCAGCGTAGGACAGGGGGAAGGAGAGACCCAGTACTTC
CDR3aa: CASSVGQGEGETQYF

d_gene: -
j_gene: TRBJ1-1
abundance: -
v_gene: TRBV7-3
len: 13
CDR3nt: TGTGCCAGCAGCTCTGTGGGCAGGACTGAAGCTTTCTTT
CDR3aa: CASSSVGRTEAFF

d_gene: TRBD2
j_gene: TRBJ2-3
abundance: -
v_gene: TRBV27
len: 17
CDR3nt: TGTGCCAGCAGTACCCGAATTCTAGCGGGAGGGACAGATACGCAGTATTTT
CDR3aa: CASSTRILAGGTDTQYF

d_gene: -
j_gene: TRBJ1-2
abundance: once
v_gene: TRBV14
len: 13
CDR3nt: TGTGCCAGCAGCCGGACAGCTAACTATGGCTACACCTTC
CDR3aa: CASSRTANYGYTF

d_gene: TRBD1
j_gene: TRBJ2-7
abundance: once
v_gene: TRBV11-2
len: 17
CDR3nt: TGTGCCAGCAGCCAGCGTCCGGGACAGGGGCCAACCTACGAGCAGTACTTC
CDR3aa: CASSQRPGQGPTYEQYF

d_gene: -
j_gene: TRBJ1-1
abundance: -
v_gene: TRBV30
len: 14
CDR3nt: TGTGCCTGGACCACAGGAGTGGTGGGCACTGAAGCTTTCTTT
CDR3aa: CAWTTGVVGTEAFF

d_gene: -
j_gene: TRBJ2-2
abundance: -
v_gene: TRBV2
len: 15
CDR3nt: TGTGCCAGCAGTGAGACAAAAGGGGATTCGGGGGAGCTGTTTTTT
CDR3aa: CASSETKGDSGELFF

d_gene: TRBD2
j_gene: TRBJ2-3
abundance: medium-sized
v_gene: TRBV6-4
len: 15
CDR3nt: TGTGCCAGCAGTGAAATTAGCGGGAGTCCCAATACGCAGTATTTT
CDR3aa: CASSEISGSPNTQYF

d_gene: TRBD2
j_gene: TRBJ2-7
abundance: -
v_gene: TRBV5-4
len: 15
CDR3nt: TGTGCCAGCAGCTTTTCCCGACTAGCGGGAGCCGAGCAGTACTTC
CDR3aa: CASSFSRLAGAEQYF

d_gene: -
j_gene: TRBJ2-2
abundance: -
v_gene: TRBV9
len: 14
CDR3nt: TGTGCCAGCAGCGTAGCTTGGAGGGCCGGGGAGCTGTTTTTT
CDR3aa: CASSVAWRAGELFF

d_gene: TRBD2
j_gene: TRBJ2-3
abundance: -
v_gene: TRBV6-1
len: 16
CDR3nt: TGTGCCAGCAGTGAATCTGGAGGGAGGGTCACAGATACGCAGTATTTT
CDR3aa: CASSESGGRVTDTQYF

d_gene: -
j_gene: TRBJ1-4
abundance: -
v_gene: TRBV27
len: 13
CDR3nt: TGTGCCAGCAGTCCGGTCACCCTGGAAAAACTGTTTTTT
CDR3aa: CASSPVTLEKLFF

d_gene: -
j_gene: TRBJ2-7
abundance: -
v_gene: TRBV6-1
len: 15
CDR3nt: TGTGCCAGCAGTGAATTGGAGGGGGGGACCTACGAGCAGTACTTC
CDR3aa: CASSELEGGTYEQYF

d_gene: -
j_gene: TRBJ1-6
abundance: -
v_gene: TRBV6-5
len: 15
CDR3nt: TGTGCCAGCAGGACAGAGACAACCTATAATTCACCCCTCCACTTT
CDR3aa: CASRTETTYNSPLHF

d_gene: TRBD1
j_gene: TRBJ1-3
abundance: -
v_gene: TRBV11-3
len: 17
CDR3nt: TGTGCCAGCAGCTCGGGACAGGGAAAGGTTGCTGGAAACACCATATATTTT
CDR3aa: CASSSGQGKVAGNTIYF

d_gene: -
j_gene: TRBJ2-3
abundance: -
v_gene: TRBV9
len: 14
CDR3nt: TGTGCCAGCAGCGTAGTTGTCCACACAGATACGCAGTATTTT
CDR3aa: CASSVVVHTDTQYF

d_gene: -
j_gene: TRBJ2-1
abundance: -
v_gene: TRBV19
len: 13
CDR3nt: TGTGCCAGTAGTACAAAACCGGGCAATGAGCAGTTCTTC
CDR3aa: CASSTKPGNEQFF

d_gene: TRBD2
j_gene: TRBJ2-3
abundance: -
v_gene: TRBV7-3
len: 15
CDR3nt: TGTGCCAGCAGCCTCTTAGGGGAGGGGATGGATACGCAGTATTTT
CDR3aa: CASSLLGEGMDTQYF

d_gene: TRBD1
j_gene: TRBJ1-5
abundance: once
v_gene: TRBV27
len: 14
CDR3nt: TGTGCCAGCAGAACAGGGGGCGTAAATCAGCCCCAGCATTTT
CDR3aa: CASRTGGVNQPQHF

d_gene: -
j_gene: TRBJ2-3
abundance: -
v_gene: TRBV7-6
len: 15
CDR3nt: TGTGCCAGCAGCTTAGGGTCAGAGGCCACAGATACGCAGTATTTT
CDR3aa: CASSLGSEATDTQYF

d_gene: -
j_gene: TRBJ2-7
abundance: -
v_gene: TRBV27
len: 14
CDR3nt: TGTGCCAGCAGTGCACTGGTGCCCCCCTACGAGCAGTACTTC
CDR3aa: CASSALVPPYEQYF

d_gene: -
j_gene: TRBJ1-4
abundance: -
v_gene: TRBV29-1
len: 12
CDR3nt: TGCAGCGTTTTGACAGGCAGTGAAAAACTGTTTTTT
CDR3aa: CSVLTGSEKLFF

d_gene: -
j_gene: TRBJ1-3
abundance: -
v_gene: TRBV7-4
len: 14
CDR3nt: TGTGCCAGCAGCATAAACAGGGCTGGAAACACCATATATTTT
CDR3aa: CASSINRAGNTIYF

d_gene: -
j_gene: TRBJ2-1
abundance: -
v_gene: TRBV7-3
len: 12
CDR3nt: TGTGCCAGCAGCTTCCAGTCCACTGAGCAGTTCTTC
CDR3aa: CASSFQSTEQFF

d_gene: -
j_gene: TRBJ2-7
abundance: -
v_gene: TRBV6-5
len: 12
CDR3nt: TGTGCCAGCAGATGGGAGTTTCACGAGCAGTACTTC
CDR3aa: CASRWEFHEQYF

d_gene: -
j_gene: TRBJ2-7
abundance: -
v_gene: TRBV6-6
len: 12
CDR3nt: TGTGCCAGCAGTTACGGGCTCTACGAGCAGTACTTC
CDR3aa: CASSYGLYEQYF

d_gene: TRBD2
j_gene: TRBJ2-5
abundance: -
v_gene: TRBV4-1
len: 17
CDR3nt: TGCGCCAGCAGCCAAGAGACTAGCGGGAGATTGCAAGAGACCCAGTACTTC
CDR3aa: CASSQETSGRLQETQYF